This TCR beta chain was captured in a study of preoperative IRX-2 immunotherapy in early breast cancer. Profiling relied on immunoSEQ multiplex PCR, and the TCRdb table lists in-frame clones only, not all of them. Of tens of thousands of clones detected, around 91% appear once; the ten largest clones hold 9.5% to 10%. V was cut by 1 base and J by 7 bases, with 8 bases left in between. This CDR3 is built from 13 residues. In germline, CDR1 is MNHEY, CDR2 SMNVEV (reference sequence). Treatment indicated: preoperative locoregional IRX-2 cytokine immunotherapy. Samples came from a phase Ib trial of preoperative locoregional IRX-2 cytokine immunotherapy.

The specimen was collected from a patient treated with IRX-2 immunotherapy. The J gene is TRBJ2-1, the V gene TRBV27; TRBD1 is a possible D gene (6 bases). The TCR originated in a human donor with breast cancer. The CDR3 sequence: CASSLWGRNEQFF. CDR3 coding DNA: TGTGCCAGCAGTTTATGGGGGCGGAATGAGCAGTTCTTC.